A single sample is the source of the 12 T cell receptor beta chains below, sequenced in a study of memory CD4+ T cells and cytomegalovirus serostatus. Single viable CD3+CD4+CD8-CD45RO+ cells were sorted as the memory CD4+ T cells. Here immunoSEQ multiplex PCR was the method, and the copy in TCRdb shows in-frame clones only, minus some. The sample lists 80,000 to 100,000 clones, 80% occurring once. Sequenced: memory CD4+ T cells from blood. Receptor source: an adult in good health and CMV-seropositive.

As concerns this clone: This sample includes further DNA sequences coding for the same CDR3. The gene calls are TRBV19 and TRBJ1-5, with 7 nucleotides matching TRBD1. The CDR3 loop spans 15 amino acids. Germline assignment: CDR1 LNHDA and CDR2 SQIVND (reference sequence). J gave up 2 bases and V 6 bases, and 7 bases lay outside the gene matches. The DNA for the CDR3 is TGTGCCAGTAGGGGTGGGCAGGGGGGCAATCAGCCCCAGCATTTT. Its translation is CASRGGQGGNQPQHF.

The chain is built from TRBV5-1 and TRBJ2-1; 13 bases agree with TRBD2. Per germline, CDR1 SGHRS and CDR2 YFSETQ. J was trimmed by 2 bases and V by 4 bases; bases with no gene match: 12. The CDR3 contains 19 residues. CDR3 in DNA: TGCGCCAGCAGCGCCGCCGGACTAGCGGGAGTTCCCCCCTACAATGAGCAGTTCTTC. This codes for CASSAAGLAGVPPYNEQFF.

The chain has TRBV7-9 and TRBJ2-7; D not resolved. V lost 2 bases and J 6 bases, leaving 5 bases between the germline ends. CDR1 and CDR2 (germline): SEHNR, FQNEAQ (reference sequence). The CDR3 spans 11 residues. CDR3 nucleotide sequence: TGTGCCAGCAGCTTACAGGCCGAGCAGTACTTC. Protein product: CASSLQAEQYF.

This chain uses TRBV5-4 with TRBJ2-5; no clear D gene. Trimming stripped 3 bases from V and 5 bases from J, with 14 bases between. The germline V gene encodes CDR1 SGHNT and CDR2 YYREEE (reference sequence). This CDR3 region has 14 residues. In DNA form, the CDR3 reads TGTGCCAGCAGCTCGCCGGGTGTGTGGGAGACCCAGTACTTC. It yields the protein CASSSPGVWETQYF. Variable domain in full (rest from reference TRBV5-4 and TRBJ2-5): ETGVTQSPTHLIKTRGQQVTLRCSSQSGHNTVSWYQQALGQGPQFIFQYYREEENGRGNFPPRFSGLQFPNYSSELNVNALELDDSALYLCASSSPGVWETQYFGPGTRLLVL.

This chain uses TRBV6-5 with TRBJ2-4; tentative D call: TRBD1 (5 bases). Trimming left V 6 bases short and J 4 bases short, with 13 bases between. From germline, CDR1 is MNHEY and CDR2 SVGAGI. The CDR3 totals 14 residues. The CDR3 loop reads CASSDEGAKNIQYF. Written as DNA, the CDR3 is TGTGCCAGCAGCGACGAAGGGGCAAAAAACATTCAGTACTTC.

This chain links TRBV28 with TRBJ1-2, with D unresolved. V lost 6 bases to trimming and J lost 3 bases, with 14 bases between them. The CDR3 loop spans 14 amino acids. Germline V gene sequence: CDR1 MDHEN, CDR2 SYDVKM. CDR3 residues: CASSPPDRYYGYTF. CDR3 sequence (DNA): TGTGCCAGCAGCCCCCCCGACCGCTACTATGGCTACACCTTC.

The chain has TRBV5-1 and TRBJ2-3; D is possibly TRBD2 (6 bases). Germline V gene sequence: CDR1 SGHRS, CDR2 YFSETQ. There are 14 residues in the CDR3. Between the trimmed V and J ends, which lost 2 bases and 6 bases, there was a span of 13 bases. The CDR3 sequence: CASSLGGPSDTQYF. The CDR3 nucleotides are TGCGCCAGCAGCTTAGGAGGGCCCTCGGATACGCAGTATTTT.

This chain joins TRBV18 and TRBJ2-1, with TRBD2 identical over 10 bases. The CDR3 has 16 amino acids. The V gene end was trimmed by 2 bases and the J gene end by 5 bases; junction bases not matched to a gene: 6. Germline CDR1 KGHSH, CDR2 LQKENI. The DNA for the CDR3 is TGTGCCAGCTCACCAACTAGCGGGATGGGTAACAATGAGCAGTTCTTC. This codes for CASSPTSGMGNNEQFF.

The chain links TRBV5-4 to TRBJ2-7; 8 bases map to TRBD1. With 4 bases clipped from V and 0 bases from J, the junction kept 12 bases outside the gene matches. The germline CDR1 and CDR2 sequences are SGHNT and YYREEE (reference sequence). The CDR3 is 17 residues long. In DNA form, the CDR3 reads TGTGCCAGCAGCCGAAAGTGGGGGACAGGCCTCTCCTACGAGCAGTACTTC. Translating it yields CASSRKWGTGLSYEQYF.

V gene TRBV28 combines with J gene TRBJ1-2, with 12 bases lining up with TRBD1. Looked up from germline, CDR1 is MDHEN and CDR2 is SYDVKM. This CDR3 is 15 amino acids long. The V gene end was trimmed by 5 bases and the J gene end by 4 bases; junction bases not matched to a gene: 5. Here the CDR3 DNA reads TGTGCCAGCAGTCTGCCGGGACAGGGGGCCTATGGCTACACCTTC. Translated: CASSLPGQGAYGYTF.

This chain links TRBV5-4 with TRBJ2-6; D gene ambiguous. Germline CDR1 SGHNT, CDR2 YYREEE (reference sequence). With 2 bases removed from V and 0 bases from J, the gap between germline ends came to 9 bases. The CDR3 consists of 16 residues. CDR3 sequence: CASSLGGNSGANVLTF. CDR3 DNA sequence: TGTGCCAGCAGCTTAGGCGGAAACTCTGGGGCCAACGTCCTGACTTTC.

The chain has TRBV2 and TRBJ2-5; no reliable D call. Germline CDR1 reads SNHLY; CDR2 reads FYNNEI. The CDR3 extends over 12 amino acids. Trimming removed 6 bases from V and 6 bases from J, with 11 bases in between. In nucleotides, the CDR3 is TGTGCCAGCAGAACGGAGAGGCAGACCCAGTACTTC. Translating it yields CASRTERQTQYF.